This is a list of T cell receptor beta chains from one sample in a study of shared clonotypes between healthy human individuals. The repertoire was sequenced with immunoSEQ multiplex PCR; TCRdb's copy has only in-frame clones and lacks some. The sample lists 2 million to 2.5 million clones, about nine tenths occurring once. Sequenced sample: naive CD4+ T cells from PBMCs. Receptors originate from a man between 18 and 29 years old in good health. Some clones in this sample may be carry-over from other donors' samples. The CDR3 runs from the conserved cysteine through the conserved F or W. The D gene is left open where the match is weak. Some rows mark clone size as missing; the rest say once, few, many or name a class of expanded clone.

J | size | V | D | DNA | CDR3
TRBJ1-1 | NA | TRBV10-2 | NA | TGCGCCAGCAGTGTCGTGGGTCGGGGGGCTTTCTTT | CASSVVGRGAFF
TRBJ1-2 | NA | TRBV7-2 | NA | TGTGCCAGCAGCTCATCCGGGACCCTTCATCCCTATGGCTACACCTTC | CASSSSGTLHPYGYTF
TRBJ2-5 | NA | TRBV5-4 | TRBD2 | TGTGCCAGCAGCCCGCCGCGACTAGCGGCCCAAGAGACCCAGTACTTC | CASSPPRLAAQETQYF
TRBJ1-1 | few | TRBV7-9 | NA | TGTGCCAGCAGCTTAGGGGCCGGATCCAAGACGGAAGCTTTCTTT | CASSLGAGSKTEAFF
TRBJ2-5 | NA | TRBV5-1 | NA | TGCGCCAGCAGCCTCGGGACAACCGAAGAGACCCAGTACTTC | CASSLGTTEETQYF
TRBJ2-7 | NA | TRBV2 | TRBD2 | TGTGCCAGCAGTGAAAGATCTAACCGGGAGGGCGGGGCCTACGAGCAGTACTTC | CASSERSNREGGAYEQYF
TRBJ1-1 | NA | TRBV18 | NA | TGTGCCAGCTCACCCGGCGTGAACACTGAAGCTTTCTTT | CASSPGVNTEAFF
TRBJ2-1 | NA | TRBV7-6 | NA | TGTGCCAGCAGCCTAAAGGTAACGGTCGGAGGGTCCTACAATGAGCAGTTCTTC | CASSLKVTVGGSYNEQFF
TRBJ2-1 | NA | TRBV18 | TRBD2 | TGTGCCAGCTCACCTTGGACTAGCGGGAGTGGGCCTGAGCAGTTCTTC | CASSPWTSGSGPEQFF
TRBJ2-7 | NA | TRBV18 | TRBD1 | TGTGCCAGCTCACCCGCAATTGACAGGGTGGAGGTTAACTTC | CASSPAIDRVEVNF
TRBJ2-2 | NA | TRBV7-7 | NA | TGTGCCAGCGGCCGAGTCAGGGGAACCGGGGAGCTGTTTTTT | CASGRVRGTGELFF
TRBJ2-3 | NA | TRBV5-4 | TRBD2 | TGTGCCAGCAGCTACCGGGGGGAGCCCACAGATACGCAGTATTTT | CASSYRGEPTDTQYF
TRBJ2-3 | NA | TRBV29-1 | TRBD2 | TGCAGCGTCCACGGGAGGCTCACCACAGATACGCAGTATTTT | CSVHGRLTTDTQYF
TRBJ2-7 | NA | TRBV11-2 | TRBD1 | TGTGCCAGCAGCTTGATCCGCCGTGACAGGGGCAACGAGCAGTACTTC | CASSLIRRDRGNEQYF
TRBJ1-4 | NA | TRBV25-1 | NA | TGTGCCAGCAGTGAACCGGCAGGGAGAAATGAAAAACTGTTTTTT | CASSEPAGRNEKLFF
TRBJ2-7 | NA | TRBV6-6 | TRBD2 | TGTGCCAGCAGTAAAGGACTAGCGGGCCTCTACGAGCAGTACTTC | CASSKGLAGLYEQYF
TRBJ1-1 | NA | TRBV7-2 | TRBD1 | TGTGCCAGCAACCCCCGGGACAGCAGATACACTGAAGCTTTCTTT | CASNPRDSRYTEAFF
TRBJ2-5 | NA | TRBV7-2 | TRBD2 | TGTGCCAGCAGCTTGCGGGGGACTGCCGAAGAGACCCAGTACTTC | CASSLRGTAEETQYF
TRBJ2-2 | NA | TRBV4-1 | NA | TGCGCCAGCAGCCAAGATCAGGTGTGGAATGATGCCGGGGAGCTGTTTTTT | CASSQDQVWNDAGELFF
TRBJ1-1 | NA | TRBV9 | NA | TGTGCCAGCAGTGCTACATCGGGGGCTGAAGCTTTCTTT | CASSATSGAEAFF
TRBJ2-4 | NA | TRBV7-2 | TRBD1 | TGTGCCAGCAGCTTAGCGGGGACAGGGGCGGCCAAAAACATTCAGTACTTC | CASSLAGTGAAKNIQYF
TRBJ1-3 | NA | TRBV2 | NA | TGTGCCAGCAGTGAAGGGGGCCGGGAGAGGGGAAACACCATATATTTT | CASSEGGRERGNTIYF
TRBJ2-7 | NA | TRBV28 | NA | TGTGCCAGCGGCGCCTCAGGGTGGGAGCAGTACTTC | CASGASGWEQYF
TRBJ1-2 | NA | TRBV15 | NA | TGTGCCACCAGCAGACAGGGGCCGGCCTATGGCTACACCTTC | CATSRQGPAYGYTF
TRBJ2-1 | NA | TRBV2 | NA | TGTGCCAGCAGTATGGGGGGACTCGCCTACAATGAGCAGTTCTTC | CASSMGGLAYNEQFF
TRBJ2-2 | NA | TRBV5-1 | NA | TGCGCCAGCAGCATTGTGGCTAACACCGGGGAGCTGTTTTTT | CASSIVANTGELFF
TRBJ2-3 | NA | TRBV28 | TRBD2 | TGTGCCAGCAGTTTAGAGGGAGGGATACTCTCTAGCACAGATACGCAGTATTTT | CASSLEGGILSSTDTQYF
TRBJ2-5 | NA | TRBV6-5 | TRBD1 | TGTGCCAGCAGTTGGGACAGGGGGCTAGAGACCCAGTACTTC | CASSWDRGLETQYF
TRBJ2-3 | NA | TRBV5-1 | NA | TGCGCCAGCAGCTCTATTGGGACGCAGTATTTT | CASSSIGTQYF
TRBJ2-3 | NA | TRBV28 | NA | TGTGCCAGCGATATGTCCGGGACAACAGGGACAGATACGCAGTATTTT | CASDMSGTTGTDTQYF
TRBJ2-3 | NA | TRBV5-6 | NA | TGTGCCAGCAGCTTCCGGGGAACAGATACGCAGTATTTT | CASSFRGTDTQYF
TRBJ2-5 | NA | TRBV10-2 | TRBD1 | TGCGCCAGCAGTGACGGGACAGACCAAGAGACCCAGTACTTC | CASSDGTDQETQYF
TRBJ2-7 | NA | TRBV5-4 | NA | TGTGCCAGCAGCGAGACCGCTTTTGGGTACGAGCAGTACTTC | CASSETAFGYEQYF
TRBJ1-2 | NA | TRBV6-5 | NA | TGTGCCAGCAGCGACAGAAACTATGGCTACACCTTC | CASSDRNYGYTF
TRBJ1-1 | NA | TRBV15 | NA | TGTGCCACTGGGACCGGGAGACAGAATAAACGTGAAGCTTTCTTT | CATGTGRQNKREAFF
TRBJ2-1 | NA | TRBV25-1 | NA | TGTGCCAGCAGTGAATACAGGACACCAGAAGGTAATGAGCAGTTCTTC | CASSEYRTPEGNEQFF
TRBJ2-5 | NA | TRBV7-2 | TRBD2 | TGTGCCAGCAGCTTAGATTTAGCGGGAGGGAGGGAGACCCAGTACTTC | CASSLDLAGGRETQYF
TRBJ2-3 | NA | TRBV12-5 | NA | TGTGCTAGTGGTATTGGGACTCCCTCAGATACGCAGTATTTT | CASGIGTPSDTQYF
TRBJ1-4 | NA | TRBV28 | TRBD1 | TGTGCCAGCAGTCTGGGCGGGACAGATAATGAAAAACTGTTTTTT | CASSLGGTDNEKLFF
TRBJ1-1 | NA | TRBV28 | TRBD1 | TGTGCCAGCAGTTTCCCGACGGACAGGGCGGGCACTGAAGCTTTCTTT | CASSFPTDRAGTEAFF
TRBJ1-2 | few | TRBV6-1 | NA | TGTGCCAGCAGTGAGGCAGGGCAGGTAGGACGTGGCTACACCTTC | CASSEAGQVGRGYTF
TRBJ2-7 | NA | TRBV9 | TRBD2 | TGTGCCAGCAGCGTAACCCTAGCGGGCACCTACGAGCAGTACTTC | CASSVTLAGTYEQYF
TRBJ1-3 | NA | TRBV2 | NA | TGTGCCAGCATCCCGCCGTCCCGTGGAAACACCATATATTTT | CASIPPSRGNTIYF
TRBJ2-1 | NA | TRBV28 | TRBD2 | TGTGCCAGCGTACCAAACGTAGCGGGAGGGGGTGGAGATGAGCAGTTCTTC | CASVPNVAGGGGDEQFF
TRBJ1-2 | NA | TRBV27 | NA | TGTGCCAGCAGTCCCACGGGGCGGGGGAACTATGGCTACACCTTC | CASSPTGRGNYGYTF
TRBJ1-3 | NA | TRBV7-9 | NA | TGTGCCAGCAGCTTATTTGGGTCCAACACCATATATTTT | CASSLFGSNTIYF